This T cell receptor (beta chain) was identified in a study of blood T cell repertoires in COVID-19. Study background: In each case, the material was cDNA or gDNA derived from T cells, B-cell-depleted T cells, or PBMCs.

The CDR3 sequence is 13 residues long. Per germline, CDR1 DFQATT and CDR2 SNEGSKA (reference sequence). V was cut by 3 bases and J by 5 bases, with 14 bases left in between. In the original analysis: Counts of nucleated cells, estimated from reference gene primer amplification, were obtained. Sequencing was performed with immunoSEQ multiplex PCR; in TCRdb, only in-frame clones are kept and a portion is missing. From that table come the V and J calls and clone size; the DNA was used to work out D and trimming. The sample includes approximately 72,000 clones, around 85% of them seen just once. This chain joins TRBV20-1 and TRBJ2-7; tentative D call: TRBD1 (6 bases). This TCR was recovered from a man between 50 and 59 years old with acute or convalescent COVID-19. Sequencing was done on a sample of peripheral blood. The CDR3 here is CSASEAGVDEQYF. CDR3 nucleotide sequence: TGCAGTGCTAGTGAGGCAGGGGTCGACGAGCAGTACTTC.